What follows describes a single T cell receptor beta chain. Its antigen remains unidentified. Since a much larger clone is just one base distant, this may be a read error. This record comes from a study of read filtering for tumor transcriptome and immune sequencing. Whole-study findings and limits: This fraction held mixed bone marrow immune cells after CD138-negative sorting. Around 85% of IR-seq clonotypes had one read, totaling about 4% of reads; RNA-seq: approximately 75% and 45%.

The V and J ends lost 0 bases and 4 bases respectively, with 9 bases between them. Per germline, CDR1 WNHNN and CDR2 SYGVQD (reference sequence). The CDR3 is 15 amino acids. Molecular barcoded adaptors covering alpha/delta and beta/gamma chains were used on approximately 440 ng RNA. TCRdb re-called the reads with MiXCR, one entry per CDR3 protein. The sample records around 65,000 distinct CDR3 sequences, less than 20% being singletons. This chain joins TRBV10-1 and TRBJ2-2; D ambiguous. The TCR originated in a donor at least 40 years old with multiple myeloma. The sequenced sample consisted of a population of CD138-negative cells sorted from bone marrow. CDR3 nucleotides: TGCGCCAGCAGTGAGTCGGAAGTAAGCACCGGGGAGCTGTTTTTT. It yields the protein CASSESEVSTGELFF.